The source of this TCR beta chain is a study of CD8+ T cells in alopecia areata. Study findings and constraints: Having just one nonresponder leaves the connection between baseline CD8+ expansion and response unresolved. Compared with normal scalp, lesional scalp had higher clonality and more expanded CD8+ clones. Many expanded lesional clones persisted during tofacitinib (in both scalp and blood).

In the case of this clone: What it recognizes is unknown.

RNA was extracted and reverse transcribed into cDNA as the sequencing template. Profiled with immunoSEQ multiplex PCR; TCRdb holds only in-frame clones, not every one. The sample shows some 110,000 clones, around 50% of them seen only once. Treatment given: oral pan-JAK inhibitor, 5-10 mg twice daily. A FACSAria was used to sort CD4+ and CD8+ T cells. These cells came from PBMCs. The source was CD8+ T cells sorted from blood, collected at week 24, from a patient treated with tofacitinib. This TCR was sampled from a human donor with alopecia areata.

The CDR3 DNA reads TGTGCCAGTAGTCCGGGACTAGTGGTGACCCAGTACTTC. Translating it yields CASSPGLVVTQYF. The rearrangement uses TRBV19 and TRBJ2-5; 8 nucleotides line up with TRBD2. The CDR3 length is 13 residues. V lost 5 bases to trimming and J lost 7 bases; unmatched junction nucleotides: 6. The germline CDR1 and CDR2 sequences are LNHDA and SQIVND (reference sequence).